The 22 T cell receptor beta chains presented below share a single source sample, sequenced in a study of cytomegalovirus exposure and HLA in healthy donors. 60 Vbeta and 13 Jbeta primers were used in PCR. Using immunoSEQ multiplex PCR, the repertoire was profiled, and TCRdb retains in-frame clones only, with some absent. The sample lists some 110,000 clones, under 70% seen once, with 8.5% to 9.5% in the top ten. Sequencing was done on a sample of PBMCs. These receptors were taken from a man aged 30-40 years in good health and CMV-seropositive.

V gene TRBV4-1 combines with J gene TRBJ2-5; TRBD2 might be the D (5 bases). Germline V CDR1 and CDR2: MGHRA, YSYEKL. This CDR3 is built from 16 residues. V shed 4 bases and J shed 3 bases, with 18 bases lying between them. The CDR3 sequence is CASSLSAAGFKETQYF. CDR3 nucleotide sequence: TGCGCCAGCAGCCTAAGTGCGGCGGGCTTCAAAGAGACCCAGTACTTC.

This clone showed up just a few times. The chain uses TRBV6-5 and TRBJ1-5, with a weak D call TRBD1 (6 bases). The CDR3 sequence is 16 residues long. Deletions cut 0 bases from V and 11 bases from J, with 20 bases between. Per the germline V gene, CDR1 is MNHEY and CDR2 is SVGAGI. The CDR3 DNA follows: TGTGCCAGCAGTTACTCGGGTGAGGGGGGGCCGGGGACCCAGCATTTT. Translating gives CASSYSGEGGPGTQHF.

About this clone: A junction boundary mismatches the germline segment, possibly from a read error. The chain recombines TRBV7-7 with TRBJ2-5; D call uncertain. This CDR3 is 15 amino acids long. Germline lookup yields CDR1 SSHAT and CDR2 FNYEAQ (reference sequence). The CDR3, as DNA: TGTGCTAGCAGCTCTAGAGTGCGGAGCCGAGAGACCCAGTACTTC. Residues: CASSSRVRSRETQYF. Full variable domain (outside the CDR3, taken from reference TRBV7-7 and TRBJ2-5): GAGVSQSPRYKVTKRGQDVTLRCDPISSHATLYWYQQALGQGPEFLTYFNYEAQPDKSGLPSDRFSAERPEGSISTLTIQRTEQRDSAMYRCASSSRVRSRETQYFGPGTRLLVL.

The chain has TRBV7-2 and TRBJ2-3, with TRBD2 matching over 9 bases. This CDR3 comprises 18 residues. Germline CDR1 reads SGHTA; CDR2 reads FQGNSA. Losses at the gene ends were 5 bases for V and 3 bases for J; bases not matched to a gene: 15. The CDR3 region has the DNA TGTGCCAGCAGCCGCGGGACTAGCAGGAGGGGTGGGACAGATACGCAGTATTTT. This encodes CASSRGTSRRGGTDTQYF.

This rearrangement joins TRBV6-6 to TRBJ2-7; 8 nucleotides agree with TRBD1. The CDR3 is 15 residues long. The germline V gene has CDR1 MNHNY and CDR2 SVGAGI (reference sequence). The V segment lost 2 bases and the J segment 5 bases; nucleotides outside the gene matches: 8. CDR3 DNA sequence: TGTGCCAGCAGTTACACCCAGGGGGCGAGGAACGAGCAGTACTTC. Its translation is CASSYTQGARNEQYF.

This clone has a handful of counts. This chain connects TRBV6-1 to TRBJ2-7; 10 nucleotides line up with TRBD1. Germline CDR1 reads MNHNS; CDR2 reads SASEGT. V was clipped by 7 bases and J by 3 bases; unmatched bases: 6. The CDR3 has 14 residues. In nucleotides, the CDR3 is TGTGCCAGCACCGGACAGGGGGATATCTACGAGCAGTACTTC. Its translation: CASTGQGDIYEQYF.

The rearrangement joins TRBV6-1 to TRBJ2-5; tentative D call: TRBD1 (5 bases). The CDR3 spans 14 residues. Germline values: CDR1 MNHNS, CDR2 SASEGT. Trimming shortened V by 8 bases and J by 7 bases, and 20 bases separated the two germline ends. In DNA, the CDR3 is TGTGCCAGCTCGCCCATGGACACCGCCTCGACCCAGTACTTC. Translating gives CASSPMDTASTQYF.

The chain combines TRBV7-3 with TRBJ1-1; tentatively, D is TRBD1 (6 bases). The CDR3 has 16 amino acids. Germline V lookup: CDR1 SGHTA, CDR2 FQGTGA. V was clipped by 4 bases and J by 0 bases, with 15 bases between them. DNA for the CDR3: TGTGCCAGCAGCTCTTACAGGGTAGGGATGAACACTGAAGCTTTCTTT. Its translation is CASSSYRVGMNTEAFF.

This clone was counted a few times. The chain uses TRBV28 and TRBJ2-7, with 11 bases identical to TRBD2. Trimming at V came to 4 bases and at J to 0 bases, leaving 11 bases not matched to a gene. CDR3 size: 18 residues. From germline, CDR1 is MDHEN and CDR2 SYDVKM. CDR3 coding DNA: TGTGCCAGCAGTTCGCTGCCCGGGACTAGCGGTTACTCCTACGAGCAGTACGTC. Its translation: CASSSLPGTSGYSYEQYV.

The J gene is TRBJ2-2, the V gene TRBV28; 7 nucleotides line up with TRBD1. This CDR3 is built from 16 residues. The V gene end was trimmed by 11 bases and the J gene end by 4 bases; junction bases not matched to a gene: 16. Germline CDR1 MDHEN, CDR2 SYDVKM. The CDR3 coding sequence is TGTGCCCATTCCGGGGACAGATACCGTGGCACCGGGGAGCTGTTTTTT. Translation: CAHSGDRYRGTGELFF.

The chain uses TRBV7-9 and TRBJ1-1, with D unclear. The CDR3 runs 15 residues. Per the germline V gene, CDR1 is SEHNR and CDR2 is FQNEAQ (reference sequence). Deletions cut 1 base from V and 0 bases from J, with 9 bases between. DNA of the CDR3: TGTGCCAGCAGCTTAGAGTCGGGGATGAACACTGAAGCTTTCTTT. It is translated as CASSLESGMNTEAFF.

J is TRBJ1-3 and V is TRBV14; D perhaps matches TRBD1 (5 bases). V lost 1 base, J lost 5 bases, and 15 bases lay in between. CDR3 length: 16 residues. CDR1 and CDR2 from the germline V gene are SGHDN and FVKESK. The CDR3 region has the DNA TGTGCCAGCAGCCAAGCCCTATCAGGGATTCGAAACACCATATATTTT. Its translation: CASSQALSGIRNTIYF.

This clone was detected a few times. The V gene is TRBV11-2, the J gene TRBJ2-1; 7 bases match TRBD1. Germline loops: CDR1 SGHAT, CDR2 FQNNGV. The CDR3 has 16 amino acids. Trimming cost V 5 bases and J 5 bases; bases outside gene matches: 12. CDR3 sequence: CASSVRQGPSNNEQFF. The CDR3 region has the DNA TGTGCCAGCAGCGTACGACAGGGACCCAGCAACAATGAGCAGTTCTTC. The full variable domain, rest sourced from reference TRBV11-2 and TRBJ2-1, is EAGVAQSPRYKIIEKRQSVAFWCNPISGHATLYWYQQILGQGPKLLIQFQNNGVVDDSQLPKDRFSAERLKGVDSTLKIQPAKLEDSAVYLCASSVRQGPSNNEQFFGPGTRLTVL.

In nucleotides, the CDR3 is TGCGCCAGCAGCGTCCTACAGGGGAGCTCCTACGAGCAGTACTTC. Translated, it gives CASSVLQGSSYEQYF. The chain carries TRBV5-1 and TRBJ2-7, with 7 bases aligning to TRBD1. From germline, CDR1 is SGHRS and CDR2 YFSETQ. The CDR3 runs to 15 residues. V lost 4 bases and J lost 0; bases outside the gene matches: 7.

This chain joins TRBV5-1 and TRBJ1-4; 9 nucleotides agree with TRBD1. Germline CDR1 SGHRS, CDR2 YFSETQ. The CDR3 runs 17 residues. J was trimmed by 8 bases and V by 4 bases; bases with no gene match: 15. CDR3 sequence: CASSPSGTGIEGEKLFF. Here the CDR3 DNA reads TGCGCCAGCAGCCCATCCGGGACAGGGATAGAGGGGGAAAAACTGTTTTTT. Using reference TRBV5-1 and TRBJ1-4 for the parts outside the CDR3, the full variable domain is KAGVTQTPRYLIKTRGQQVTLSCSPISGHRSVSWYQQTPGQGLQFLFEYFSETQRNKGNFPGRFSGRQFSNSRSEMNVSTLELGDSALYLCASSPSGTGIEGEKLFFGSGTQLSVL.

To note about this clone: At the DNA level, this CDR3 is encoded by other sequences in the same sample as well. The chain employs TRBV5-1 and TRBJ1-4; the match to TRBD1 covers 7 bases. The germline CDR1 and CDR2 sequences are SGHRS and YFSETQ. The CDR3 totals 14 residues. V lost 0 bases and J lost 6; bases outside the gene matches: 2. CDR3 nucleotide sequence: TGCGCCAGCAGCTTGGACAGGGGAGATGAAAAACTGTTTTTT. Its protein is CASSLDRGDEKLFF.

The chain is built from TRBV2 and TRBJ1-5; 8 bases are a match to TRBD1. CDR1 SNHLY and CDR2 FYNNEI come from the germline V gene. The V segment lost 7 bases and the J segment 6 bases; nucleotides outside the gene matches: 17. This CDR3 has 17 residues. The CDR3 sequence: CASTYMTGVLPTQPQHF. The CDR3 DNA follows: TGTGCCAGCACCTACATGACAGGGGTCCTACCTACTCAGCCCCAGCATTTT.

V is TRBV4-2 and J is TRBJ1-1; D not certain. This CDR3 is built from 16 residues. Trimming removed 7 bases at V and 0 bases at J, with 18 bases between. CDR1 LGHNA and CDR2 YNFKEQ come from the germline V gene. CDR3 nucleotides: TGTGCCAGCATTAGAAGCGGTGGCTCAATGAACACTGAAGCTTTCTTT. Protein product: CASIRSGGSMNTEAFF.

This clone was observed a few times. The V and J genes are TRBV11-2 and TRBJ2-3, with D maybe TRBD2 (6 bases). Germline V gene data show CDR1 as SGHAT and CDR2 as FQNNGV. V gave up 1 base and J gave up 6 bases, with 11 bases separating them. The CDR3 contains 14 residues. Here the CDR3 reads CASSLGVRGDTQYF. For the CDR3, the DNA is TGTGCCAGCAGCTTAGGAGTTCGGGGGGATACGCAGTATTTT. Looking up the rest from reference TRBV11-2 and TRBJ2-3 gives the full variable domain: EAGVAQSPRYKIIEKRQSVAFWCNPISGHATLYWYQQILGQGPKLLIQFQNNGVVDDSQLPKDRFSAERLKGVDSTLKIQPAKLEDSAVYLCASSLGVRGDTQYFGPGTRLTVL.

The chain uses TRBV5-1 and TRBJ2-1; 8 nucleotides line up with TRBD2. Germline CDR1 is SGHRS and CDR2 is YFSETQ. This CDR3 contains 15 residues. Trimming removed 7 bases from V and 4 bases from J; junction bases left unmatched: 10. CDR3: CASQRGGSIYNEQFF. CDR3 coding DNA: TGCGCCAGCCAACGGGGGGGAAGTATTTACAATGAGCAGTTCTTC.

There are a few counts of this clone. The chain links TRBV4-2 to TRBJ2-2; 8 bases line up with TRBD2. Per the germline V gene, CDR1 is LGHNA and CDR2 is YNFKEQ. The V and J ends lost 0 bases and 0 bases, in that order; junction bases with no gene match: 15. The CDR3 contains 21 residues. The CDR3 DNA reads TGTGCCAGCAGCCAAGATCAAGTACGGCTAGCGGGCCATTCGAACACCGGGGAGCTGTTTTTT. It codes for CASSQDQVRLAGHSNTGELFF.

This chain joins TRBV19 and TRBJ1-4; tentative D call: TRBD1 (5 bases). The germline CDR1 and CDR2 sequences are LNHDA and SQIVND (reference sequence). The ends were cut back, 9 bases at V and 4 bases at J, with 9 bases in the middle. This CDR3 is 12 amino acids long. Here the CDR3 reads CASRDDNEKLFF. DNA for the CDR3: TGTGCCAGCAGGGATGATAATGAAAAACTGTTTTTT.